This TCR beta chain derives from a study of response to subunit inactivated influenza vaccine. Study results and limitations: The authors proposed limited new T cell recruitment per seasonal influenza vaccination.

Notes on this clonotype: The antigen is unknown.

A single record per CDR3 protein comes from TCRdb applying MiXCR to the RT-PCR reads. The sample has roughly 700,000 distinct CDR3 sequences; 15% to 19% are singletons. The TCR was taken from a man aged 45-65 years who received an inactivated influenza vaccine. Source: PBMCs from blood, taken roughly 12 days after vaccination.

CDR3 sequence (DNA): TGCAGTGCTCAGACTAGCGGGAGGAAAAACTACTACAATGAGCAGTTCTTC. Its protein is CSAQTSGRKNYYNEQFF. The rearrangement joins TRBV20-1 to TRBJ2-1; 13 bases map to TRBD2. J lost 3 bases, V lost 5 bases, and 10 bases had no gene match. The CDR3 has 17 amino acids. Looked up from germline, CDR1 is DFQATT and CDR2 is SNEGSKA (reference sequence).